This T cell receptor (beta chain) was obtained from a study of blood T cells in healthy people across ages. General study results and limits: Among long-lived donors, naive CD4+ cells were more numerous and diversity higher than in aged donors. Roughly linearly, TCR beta diversity per million T cells fell as age increased.

For the second PCR, which ran for 7 to 11 cycles, a sample-barcoded 5' primer and a J-beta primer mix were used. A template-switch adaptor with 12 random nucleotides tagged each cDNA molecule. Each CDR3 protein is one row after TCRdb ran MiXCR on the 5' RACE reads. This sample yields approximately 800,000 distinct CDR3 sequences, of which about 62% are seen a single time; approximately 21% belongs to the top ten. Caucasian, healthy and from Russia, the donors were aged between about 6 and 90. J gave up 5 bases and V 1 base, and 4 bases lay outside the gene matches. There are 17 residues in the CDR3. Germline loops: CDR1 SGHTA, CDR2 FQGNSA. There are a few counts of this clonotype. The antigen is not known.

The sequencing sample was made of blood. This TCR derives from a man aged 25 to 40 in good health. The chain employs TRBV7-2 and TRBJ2-5; 16 nucleotides line up with TRBD2. The DNA for the CDR3 is TGTGCCAGCAGCTTAGTCGGGGGACTAGCGGGAGGGGAGACCCAGTACTTC. Translation gives CASSLVGGLAGGETQYF.